This T cell receptor (beta chain) appears in the sequencing data of a study of OX40 agonist ivuxolimab in advanced cancers. Across the whole study: Intravenous ivuxolimab was administered to patients every 2 weeks at 0.01 to 10 mg/kg.

Points from the study as a whole: Among the nonresponders, some also had low normalized T-cell clonal expansion.

Only a few counts were recorded for this clone. Its antigen is as yet unknown. Sequencing used immunoSEQ multiplex PCR; TCRdb keeps in-frame clones, though not all of them. Among some 51,000 clones listed, more than 75% were seen once. Germline V gene data show CDR1 as LGHNA and CDR2 as YSLEER. Trimming removed 0 bases from V and 5 bases from J, with 10 bases in between. This CDR3 is built from 14 residues. The rearrangement links TRBV4-3 to TRBJ1-1, with D uncertain. The sequences come from CD4+ or CD8+ T cells sorted from blood, collected in a trial of the OX40 agonist ivuxolimab. The TCR sequence derives from an adult with an advanced solid tumor such as melanoma, head and neck, liver or kidney cancer. The CDR3 DNA reads as TGCGCCAGCAGCCAAGATTCGTACGGAACTGAAGCTTTCTTT. Translating gives CASSQDSYGTEAFF.